This TCR beta chain was recovered during a study of beta chain features in type 1 diabetes. The authors reverse transcribed all of the isolated RNA, so sequencing captured expressed TCRB transcripts. TCRdb's copy holds only in-frame clones and misses some; the assay was immunoSEQ multiplex PCR. The sample yields about 150,000 clones, less than 9.5% seen once. Over 95% purity was reached by all sorted populations. Deletions cut 5 bases from V and 2 bases from J, with 9 bases between. Germline assignment: CDR1 SGHTA and CDR2 FQGTGA. The CDR3 is made up of 13 amino acids. As regards this clone: Other DNA sequences from this sample encode an identical CDR3 as well.

This clonotype was obtained from a young man in good health. V is TRBV7-3 and J is TRBJ2-5, with D possibly being TRBD1 (6 bases). The sample was central memory CD4+ T cells from blood. For the CDR3, the DNA is TGTGCCAGCAGCCTGGACAGACAAGAGACCCAGTACTTC. Translated: CASSLDRQETQYF.